Below, 21 T cell receptor beta chains from the same sample are listed, as sequenced in a study of identical twins. TCRdb re-derived calls from the 5' RACE reads in MiXCR, one entry per CDR3 protein. The sample records about 520,000 distinct CDR3 sequences, around 20% being singletons. This sample was also put to use in a study of T cells expressing NK-cell markers.

The sequenced material came from CD4+ T cells sorted from blood. Receptors originate from a woman younger than 35 in good health.

This clonotype has at least ten counts. V usage is TRBV6-6 and J usage is TRBJ2-7, with D possibly being TRBD2 (5 bases). Per the germline V gene, CDR1 is MNHNY and CDR2 is SVGAGI (reference sequence). The CDR3 covers 12 residues. Deletions cut 2 bases from V and 5 bases from J, with 7 bases between. The CDR3 reads CASSYVRDEQYF. The DNA for the CDR3 is TGTGCCAGCAGTTACGTGCGGGACGAGCAGTACTTC.

The rearrangement links TRBV5-6 to TRBJ2-7; D is possibly TRBD2 (5 bases). The germline V gene has CDR1 SGHDT and CDR2 YYEEEE. This CDR3 spans 15 amino acids. Trimming removed 1 base from V and 0 bases from J, with 11 bases in between. CDR3 in DNA: TGTGCCAGCAGCTTGTTGACGGGAAGCTCCTACGAGCAGTACTTC. Translated: CASSLLTGSSYEQYF.

This clonotype was found a few times. The chain has TRBV7-9 and TRBJ2-5; D remains ambiguous. Looked up from germline, CDR1 is SEHNR and CDR2 is FQNEAQ (reference sequence). V lost 1 base and J lost 5, with 14 bases in between. The CDR3 has 15 residues. The CDR3 sequence: CASSLGVGFQETQYF. The CDR3 bases are TGTGCCAGCAGCTTAGGTGTAGGGTTCCAGGAGACCCAGTACTTC.

This clonotype showed up just a few times. The chain carries TRBV20-1 and TRBJ1-2, with D hard to call. With 4 bases removed from V and 4 bases from J, the gap between germline ends came to 10 bases. Looked up from germline, CDR1 is DFQATT and CDR2 is SNEGSKA (reference sequence). The CDR3 runs 12 residues. The CDR3, as DNA: TGCAGTGCTATCGTTCGGGCCTATGGCTACACCTTC. Residues: CSAIVRAYGYTF.

The table lists this clonotype with a few counts. The chain recombines TRBV25-1 with TRBJ2-3, with D possibly being TRBD1 (6 bases). V was clipped by 6 bases and J by 1 base, with 14 bases between them. CDR1 is MGHDK, CDR2 SYGVNS, per germline. This CDR3 has 15 amino acids. The CDR3 bases are TGTGCCAGCAGCTTAGGGGGAGCGCGCACAGATACGCAGTATTTT. This codes for CASSLGGARTDTQYF.

The chain carries TRBV29-1 and TRBJ1-1; tentatively, D is TRBD1 (5 bases). Trimming took 3 bases from V and 4 from J, leaving 12 bases between them. The germline CDR1 and CDR2 sequences are SQVTM and ANQGSEA. The length of the CDR3 is 13 residues. The CDR3 sequence: CSVDLGRGTEAFF. The CDR3 DNA is TGCAGCGTTGATCTGGGGCGAGGCACTGAAGCTTTCTTT.

This clonotype was found a few times. The gene calls are TRBV4-3 and TRBJ1-6; D remains unclear. This CDR3 region has 17 residues. V shed 3 bases and J shed 5 bases, with 17 bases lying between them. Germline V gene sequence: CDR1 LGHNA, CDR2 YSLEER. The CDR3 reads CASSQRDPFTNNSPLHF. The CDR3 DNA is TGCGCCAGCAGCCAGAGGGATCCTTTCACCAATAATTCACCCCTCCACTTT.

This clonotype was counted between two and nine times. This sequence joins TRBV9 and TRBJ2-1; tentatively, D is TRBD1 (5 bases). V was trimmed by 0 bases and J by 4 bases, leaving 14 bases between them. The CDR3 is 16 amino acids. The V gene's germline CDR1 is SGDLS and CDR2 YYNGEE. The CDR3 reads CASSVEGSVQYNEQFF. CDR3 sequence (DNA): TGTGCCAGCAGCGTAGAGGGGTCGGTCCAATACAATGAGCAGTTCTTC.

This clonotype has only a few counts. V and J are TRBV9 and TRBJ2-1; tentatively, D is TRBD2 (7 bases). Trimming took 7 bases from V and 8 from J, leaving 16 bases between them. Germline-derived CDR1 and CDR2 are SGDLS and YYNGEE. The CDR3 is made up of 13 amino acids. The chain's CDR3 is CASGGADVHEQFF. CDR3 DNA: TGTGCCAGCGGGGGGGCCGATGTCCATGAGCAGTTCTTC.

The genes are TRBV14 and TRBJ2-4; perhaps D is TRBD1 or TRBD2 (5 bases each). This CDR3 region has 13 residues. V shed 8 bases and J shed 6 bases, with 14 bases lying between them. Germline CDR1 reads SGHDN; CDR2 reads FVKESK. This CDR3 is CASGPGTRNIQYF. In DNA form, the CDR3 reads TGTGCCAGCGGGCCGGGGACCAGAAACATTCAGTACTTC.

The chain combines TRBV7-2 with TRBJ1-2, with D possibly TRBD1 on 5 matching bases. CDR1 is SGHTA and CDR2 is FQGNSA in the germline V gene. This CDR3 has 15 residues. The V end lost 5 bases, the J end lost 3 bases, and 16 bases lay between the germline ends. DNA for the CDR3: TGTGCCAGCAGCCCTAGGGGAGACGGTTACTATGGCTACACCTTC. Translating gives CASSPRGDGYYGYTF.

A few counts support this clonotype. The V call is TRBV10-3, the J call TRBJ1-1, with a weak D call TRBD1 (6 bases). Germline V CDR1 and CDR2: ENHRY, SYGVKD. The CDR3 is 14 amino acids. V gave up 5 bases and J gave up 3 bases, with 13 bases separating them. The CDR3 sequence is CAISIQGGDTEAFF. The CDR3 DNA reads TGTGCCATCAGTATACAGGGAGGGGACACTGAAGCTTTCTTT.

The V gene is TRBV7-6, the J gene TRBJ2-1, with 11 bases aligning to TRBD2. V dropped 1 base and J dropped 7; count of bases not matched to a gene: 21. This CDR3 has 21 amino acids. CDR1 is SGHVS and CDR2 is FNYEAQ in the germline V gene. The CDR3 spells CASSLGGQTSGNLIAKNEQFF. In DNA form, the CDR3 reads TGTGCCAGCAGCTTAGGGGGACAGACTAGCGGGAATTTAATCGCGAAAAATGAGCAGTTCTTC.

This clonotype has a handful of counts. The chain carries TRBV20-1 and TRBJ2-7; 9 nucleotides match TRBD2. Per germline, CDR1 DFQATT and CDR2 SNEGSKA (reference sequence). This CDR3 is built from 14 residues. The V and J ends lost 2 bases and 0 bases, in that order; junction bases with no gene match: 2. Written as DNA, the CDR3 is TGCAGTGCTAGACCTAGCGGGGACTCCTACGAGCAGTACTTC. Translation: CSARPSGDSYEQYF.

This chain joins TRBV6-1 and TRBJ2-5, with a weak D call TRBD2 (6 bases). The CDR3 spans 15 residues. Germline V gene data show CDR1 as MNHNS and CDR2 as SASEGT. The ends were cut back, 2 bases at V and 4 bases at J, with 14 bases in the middle. The chain's CDR3 is CASSERVWGVETQYF. The CDR3 DNA reads as TGTGCCAGCAGTGAAAGGGTTTGGGGGGTAGAGACCCAGTACTTC.

The V call is TRBV20-1, the J call TRBJ2-7; either TRBD1 or TRBD2 may fit D (5 bases each). The CDR3 runs 12 residues. The germline V gene has CDR1 DFQATT and CDR2 SNEGSKA (reference sequence). V lost 5 bases and J 5 bases, leaving 13 bases between the germline ends. The CDR3 coding sequence is TGCAGTGCTCCGGGGCTAGGGGACGAGCAGTACTTC. Translation: CSAPGLGDEQYF.

The genes are TRBV12-5 and TRBJ1-3; tentatively, D is TRBD1 (5 bases). The germline CDR1 and CDR2 sequences are LGHNT and FRNRAP. CDR3 size: 15 residues. The V and J ends lost 4 bases and 0 bases respectively, with 10 bases between them. The CDR3 coding sequence is TGTGCTAGTGGTTCCGGACAAAGCTCTGGAAACACCATATATTTT. It encodes CASGSGQSSGNTIYF.

The rearrangement uses TRBV20-1 and TRBJ2-5; D assignment may be TRBD1 or TRBD2 (5 bases each). The germline V gene encodes CDR1 DFQATT and CDR2 SNEGSKA (reference sequence). V was trimmed by 6 bases and J by 7 bases, leaving 21 bases between them. CDR3 length: 14 residues. For the CDR3, the DNA is TGCAGTGCAGCTTCGGGGCTGGGGGTGGGGACCCAGTACTTC. Its protein product is CSAASGLGVGTQYF.

The V call is TRBV5-6, the J call TRBJ1-1; no clear D gene. Germline V gene sequence: CDR1 SGHDT, CDR2 YYEEEE. Between the trimmed V and J ends, which lost 1 base and 13 bases, there was a span of 17 bases. CDR3 length: 13 amino acids. CDR3 residues: CASSLKQPVRVFF. The DNA for the CDR3 is TGTGCCAGCAGCTTGAAACAGCCCGTTCGGGTTTTCTTT.

The chain has TRBV6-5 and TRBJ1-2; unclear D gene. CDR1 and CDR2 (germline): MNHEY, SVGAGI. The CDR3 consists of 12 residues. The V gene lost 6 bases and the J gene lost 8 bases, with 13 bases spanning the gap. CDR3 region: CASSPSLGGYTF. DNA for the CDR3: TGTGCCAGCAGCCCCTCCCTGGGGGGCTACACCTTC.

This rearrangement joins TRBV6-1 to TRBJ2-6; D is perhaps TRBD2 (6 bases). This CDR3 has 16 amino acids. The V end lost 7 bases, the J end lost 3 bases, and 16 bases lay between the germline ends. Germline loops: CDR1 MNHNS, CDR2 SASEGT. The CDR3 spells CASTRLGAIGANVLTF. The CDR3 DNA sequence: TGTGCCAGCACCCGACTAGGGGCAATTGGGGCCAACGTCCTGACTTTC.